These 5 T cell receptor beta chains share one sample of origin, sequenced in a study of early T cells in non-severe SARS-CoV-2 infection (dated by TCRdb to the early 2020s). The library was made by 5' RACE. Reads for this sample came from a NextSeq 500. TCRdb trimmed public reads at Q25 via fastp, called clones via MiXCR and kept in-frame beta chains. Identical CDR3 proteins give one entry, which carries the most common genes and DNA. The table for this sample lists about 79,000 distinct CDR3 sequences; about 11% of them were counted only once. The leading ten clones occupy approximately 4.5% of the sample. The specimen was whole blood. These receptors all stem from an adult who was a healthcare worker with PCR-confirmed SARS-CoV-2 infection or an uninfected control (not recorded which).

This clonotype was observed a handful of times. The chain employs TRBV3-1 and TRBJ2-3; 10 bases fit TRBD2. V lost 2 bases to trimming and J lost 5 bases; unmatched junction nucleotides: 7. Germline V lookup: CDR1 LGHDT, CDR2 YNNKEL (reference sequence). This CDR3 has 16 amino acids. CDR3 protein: CASSQSSGGTGDTQYF. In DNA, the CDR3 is TGTGCCAGCAGCCAATCTAGCGGGGGAACGGGAGATACGCAGTATTTT.

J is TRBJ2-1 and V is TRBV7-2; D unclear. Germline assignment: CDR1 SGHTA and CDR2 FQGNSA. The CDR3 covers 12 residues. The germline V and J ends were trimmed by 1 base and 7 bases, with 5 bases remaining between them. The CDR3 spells CASSLVRNEQFF. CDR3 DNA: TGTGCCAGCAGCTTAGTACGGAATGAGCAGTTCTTC.

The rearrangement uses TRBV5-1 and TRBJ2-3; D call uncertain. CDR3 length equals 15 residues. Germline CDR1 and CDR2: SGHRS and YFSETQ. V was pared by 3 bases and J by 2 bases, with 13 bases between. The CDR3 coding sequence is TGCGCCAGCAGCTCCACACCTACGACCACAGATACGCAGTATTTT. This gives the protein CASSSTPTTTDTQYF.

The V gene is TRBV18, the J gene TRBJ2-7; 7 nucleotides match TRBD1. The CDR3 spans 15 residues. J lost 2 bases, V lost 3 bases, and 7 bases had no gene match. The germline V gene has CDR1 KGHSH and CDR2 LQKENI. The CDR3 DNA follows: TGTGCCAGCTCACCGGGCACAGGGGCAGCCTACGAGCAGTACTTC. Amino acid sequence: CASSPGTGAAYEQYF.

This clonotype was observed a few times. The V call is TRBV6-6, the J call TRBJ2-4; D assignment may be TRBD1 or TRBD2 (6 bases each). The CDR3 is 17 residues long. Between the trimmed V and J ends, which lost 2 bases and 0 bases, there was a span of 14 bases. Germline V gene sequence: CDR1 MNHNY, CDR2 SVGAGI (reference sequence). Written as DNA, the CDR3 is TGTGCCAGCAGTTACGTCGGGGGCAGGGGAGCCAAAAACATTCAGTACTTC. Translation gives CASSYVGGRGAKNIQYF.